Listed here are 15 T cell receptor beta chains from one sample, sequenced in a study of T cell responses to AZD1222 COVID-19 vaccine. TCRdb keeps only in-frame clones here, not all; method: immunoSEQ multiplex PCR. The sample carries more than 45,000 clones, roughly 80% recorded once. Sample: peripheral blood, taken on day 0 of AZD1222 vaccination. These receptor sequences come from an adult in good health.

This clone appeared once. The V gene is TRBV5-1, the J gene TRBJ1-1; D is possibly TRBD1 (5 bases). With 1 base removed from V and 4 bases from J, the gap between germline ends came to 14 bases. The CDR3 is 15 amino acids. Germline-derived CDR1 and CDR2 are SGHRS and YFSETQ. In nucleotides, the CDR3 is TGCGCCAGCAGCTTGAGGCGGGCGCAGGGCACTGAAGCTTTCTTT. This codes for CASSLRRAQGTEAFF.

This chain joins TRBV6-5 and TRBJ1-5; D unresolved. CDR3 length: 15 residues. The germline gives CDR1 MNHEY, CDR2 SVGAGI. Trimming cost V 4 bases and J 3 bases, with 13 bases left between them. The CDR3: CASSSAEKVNQPQHF. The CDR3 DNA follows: TGTGCCAGCAGTTCCGCCGAAAAGGTCAATCAGCCCCAGCATTTT.

In DNA, the CDR3 is TGTGCCAGTAGTAACATTAACGACAGGACCTTCTATGGCTACACCTTC. As protein: CASSNINDRTFYGYTF. The genes are TRBV19 and TRBJ1-2, with D possibly TRBD1 on 6 matching bases. Deletions cut 4 bases from V and 4 bases from J, with 19 bases between. Germline V gene lookup returns CDR1 LNHDA and CDR2 SQIVND (reference sequence). The CDR3 totals 16 residues.

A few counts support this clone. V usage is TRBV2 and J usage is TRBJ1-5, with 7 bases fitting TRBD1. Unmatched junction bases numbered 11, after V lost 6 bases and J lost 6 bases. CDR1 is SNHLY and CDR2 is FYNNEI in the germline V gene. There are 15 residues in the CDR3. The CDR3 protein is CASSQRQGTRQPQHF. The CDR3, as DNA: TGTGCCAGCAGCCAGAGACAGGGAACCCGTCAGCCCCAGCATTTT.

CDR3 in amino acids: CASSPLADEQFF. The CDR3 DNA follows: TGTGCCAGCAGCCCCCTCGCTGATGAGCAGTTCTTC. The chain has TRBV7-2 and TRBJ2-1; the D is unclear. Trimming took 5 bases from V and 8 from J, leaving 10 bases between them. Germline V CDR1 and CDR2: SGHTA, FQGNSA. The CDR3 has 12 residues.

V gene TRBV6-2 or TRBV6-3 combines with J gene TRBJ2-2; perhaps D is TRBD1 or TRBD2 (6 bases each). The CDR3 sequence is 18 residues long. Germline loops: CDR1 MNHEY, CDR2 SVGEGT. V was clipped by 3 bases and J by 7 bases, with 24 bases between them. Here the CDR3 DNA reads TGTGCCAGCAGTTATCGAGGAGGCGGGGACAATGTGGTCGGGGAGCTGTTTTTT. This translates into CASSYRGGGDNVVGELFF.

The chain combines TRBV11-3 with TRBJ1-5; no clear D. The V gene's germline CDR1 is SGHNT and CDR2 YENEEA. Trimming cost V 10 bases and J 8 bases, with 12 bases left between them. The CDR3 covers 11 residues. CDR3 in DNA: TGTGCCACCGCTGCCGTGGAGCCCCAGCATTTT. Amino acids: CATAAVEPQHF.

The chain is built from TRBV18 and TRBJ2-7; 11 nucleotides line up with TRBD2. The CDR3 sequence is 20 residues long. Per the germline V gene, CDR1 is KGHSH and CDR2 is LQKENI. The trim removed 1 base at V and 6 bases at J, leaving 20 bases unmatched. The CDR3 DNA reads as TGTGCCAGCTCACCACGTTTACTAGCGGGGGTAGAGGGGGCCTCACGCGAGCAGTACTTC. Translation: CASSPRLLAGVEGASREQYF.

The CDR3 DNA is TGTGCCAGCTCACCAATGGGACAGCAAGAGACCCAGTACTTC. As protein: CASSPMGQQETQYF. V gene TRBV18 combines with J gene TRBJ2-5, with 7 bases lining up with TRBD1. The germline CDR1 and CDR2 sequences are KGHSH and LQKENI. Trimming at V came to 2 bases and at J to 2 bases, leaving 2 bases not matched to a gene. The CDR3 covers 14 residues.

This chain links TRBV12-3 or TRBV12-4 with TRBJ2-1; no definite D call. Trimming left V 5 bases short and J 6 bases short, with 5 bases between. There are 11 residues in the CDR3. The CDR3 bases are TGTGCCAGCAGTCTTATCAATGAGCAGTTCTTC. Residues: CASSLINEQFF.

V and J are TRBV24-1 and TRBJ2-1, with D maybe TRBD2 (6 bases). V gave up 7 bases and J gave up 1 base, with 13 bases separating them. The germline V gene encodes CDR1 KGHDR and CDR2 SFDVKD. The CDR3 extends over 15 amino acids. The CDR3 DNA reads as TGTGCCACCAGGGGGCGCGGGGAATCCTACAATGAGCAGTTCTTC. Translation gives CATRGRGESYNEQFF.

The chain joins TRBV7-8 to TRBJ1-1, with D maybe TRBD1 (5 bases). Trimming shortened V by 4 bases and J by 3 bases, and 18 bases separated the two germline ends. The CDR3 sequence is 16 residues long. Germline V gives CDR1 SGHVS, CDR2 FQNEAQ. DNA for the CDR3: TGTGCCAGCAGCTACTACGGGGCCGGTCCCGACACTGAAGCTTTCTTT. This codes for CASSYYGAGPDTEAFF.

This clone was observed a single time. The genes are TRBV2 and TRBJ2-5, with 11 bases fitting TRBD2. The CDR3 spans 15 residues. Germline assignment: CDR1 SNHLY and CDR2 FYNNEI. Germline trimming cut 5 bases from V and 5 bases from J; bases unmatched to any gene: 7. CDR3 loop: CASSFRTSGLETQYF. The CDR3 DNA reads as TGTGCCAGCAGTTTTCGGACTAGCGGGTTGGAGACCCAGTACTTC.

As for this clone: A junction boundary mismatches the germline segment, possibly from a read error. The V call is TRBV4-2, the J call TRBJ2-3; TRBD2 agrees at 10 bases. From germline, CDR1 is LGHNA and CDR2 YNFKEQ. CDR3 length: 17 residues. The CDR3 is CASSEEAGTSDTDTQYF. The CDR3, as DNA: TGTGCCAGCAGCGAAGAGGCCGGGACTAGCGACACAGATACGCAGTATTTT.

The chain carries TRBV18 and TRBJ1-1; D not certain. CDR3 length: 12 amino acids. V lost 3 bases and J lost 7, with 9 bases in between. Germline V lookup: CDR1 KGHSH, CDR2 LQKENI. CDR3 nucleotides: TGTGCCAGCTCACCTACGGCAATTGAAGCTTTCTTT. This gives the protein CASSPTAIEAFF. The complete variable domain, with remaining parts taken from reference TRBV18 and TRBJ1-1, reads NAGVMQNPRHLVRRRGQEARLRCSPMKGHSHVYWYRQLPEEGLKFMVYLQKENIIDESGMPKERFSAEFPKEGPSILRIQQVVRGDSAAYFCASSPTAIEAFFGQGTRLTVV.